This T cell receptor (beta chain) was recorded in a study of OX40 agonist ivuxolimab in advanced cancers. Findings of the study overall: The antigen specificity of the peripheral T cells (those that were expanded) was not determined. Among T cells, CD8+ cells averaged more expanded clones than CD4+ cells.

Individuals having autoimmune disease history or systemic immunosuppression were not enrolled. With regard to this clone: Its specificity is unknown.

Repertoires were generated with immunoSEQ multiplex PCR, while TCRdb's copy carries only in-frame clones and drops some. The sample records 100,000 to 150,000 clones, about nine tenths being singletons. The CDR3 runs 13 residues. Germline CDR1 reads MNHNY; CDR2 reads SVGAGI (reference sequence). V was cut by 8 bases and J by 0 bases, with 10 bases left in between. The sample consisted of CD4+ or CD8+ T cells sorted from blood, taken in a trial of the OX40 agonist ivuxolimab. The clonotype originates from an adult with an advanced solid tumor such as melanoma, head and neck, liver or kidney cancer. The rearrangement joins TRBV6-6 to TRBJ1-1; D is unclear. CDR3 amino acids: CASVEVMNTEAFF. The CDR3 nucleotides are TGTGCCAGCGTTGAGGTTATGAACACTGAAGCTTTCTTT.